What follows are 20 T cell receptor beta chains derived from one specimen sequenced in a study of blood T cell repertoires in COVID-19. Sequencing was performed with immunoSEQ multiplex PCR; in TCRdb, only in-frame clones are kept and a portion is missing. The table includes more than 150,000 clones, roughly 81% detected once. Material for sequencing was peripheral blood. The receptors were gathered from an elderly woman with COVID-19, enrolled during active disease.

The J gene is TRBJ1-2, the V gene TRBV19, with a tentative D call TRBD1 (6 bases). The germline V gene has CDR1 LNHDA and CDR2 SQIVND (reference sequence). This CDR3 has 13 amino acids. Trimming shortened V by 5 bases and J by 6 bases, and 13 bases separated the two germline ends. DNA for the CDR3: TGTGCCAGTAGTCTAACAGGGCCGGATGGCTACACCTTC. Amino acid sequence: CASSLTGPDGYTF. Combining the CDR3 with reference TRBV19 and TRBJ1-2 gives the whole variable domain DGGITQSPKYLFRKEGQNVTLSCEQNLNHDAMYWYRQDPGQGLRLIYYSQIVNDFQKGDIAEGYSVSREKKESFPLTVTSAQKNPTAFYLCASSLTGPDGYTFGSGTRLTVV.

The gene calls are TRBV3-1 (or the pseudogene TRBV3-2) and TRBJ1-3, with 7 bases fitting TRBD1. After removal of 3 bases from V and 0 bases from J, the junction contained 2 bases not matched to a gene. This CDR3 spans 15 amino acids. CDR1 is LGHDT and CDR2 is YNNKEL in the germline V gene (reference sequence). For the CDR3, the DNA is TGTGCCAGCAGCCACCAGGGGGGCTCTGGAAACACCATATATTTT. It yields the protein CASSHQGGSGNTIYF.

V and J are TRBV2 and TRBJ2-1; D might be TRBD1 (6 bases). Per the germline V gene, CDR1 is SNHLY and CDR2 is FYNNEI. The CDR3 has 13 amino acids. Trimming cost V 8 bases and J 0 bases, with 8 bases left between them. CDR3 sequence (DNA): TGTGCCAGCGGGGGCGTCTCCTACAATGAGCAGTTCTTC. It specifies CASGGVSYNEQFF.

The chain uses TRBV28 and TRBJ1-5, with 8 bases aligning to TRBD1. CDR1 is MDHEN, CDR2 SYDVKM, per germline. The CDR3 totals 13 residues. Trimming took 11 bases from V and 4 from J; bases not matched to a gene: 7. The CDR3 spells CAGGTGGNQPQHF. CDR3 sequence (DNA): TGTGCCGGGGGAACAGGGGGGAATCAGCCCCAGCATTTT. Based on the CDR3 plus reference TRBV28 and TRBJ1-5, the full variable domain is DVKVTQSSRYLVKRTGEKVFLECVQDMDHENMFWYRQDPGLGLRLIYFSYDVKMKEKGDIPEGYSVSREKKERFSLILESASTNQTSMYLCAGGTGGNQPQHFGDGTRLSIL.

J is TRBJ1-3 and V is TRBV28, with 9 bases identical to TRBD1. The CDR3 runs 15 residues. Germline loops: CDR1 MDHEN, CDR2 SYDVKM. J gave up 4 bases and V 5 bases, and 6 bases lay outside the gene matches. The CDR3 DNA is TGTGCCAGCAGTCTTCGTACAGGGGGCGGAAACACCATATATTTT. This sequence encodes CASSLRTGGGNTIYF.

This rearrangement joins TRBV6-5 to TRBJ1-2; D remains unclear. Germline V lookup: CDR1 MNHEY, CDR2 SVGAGI. Trimming removed 7 bases from V and 7 bases from J, with 16 bases in between. The CDR3 totals 13 residues. This CDR3 is CASKRAGVSGYTF. CDR3 bases: TGTGCCAGCAAGAGGGCGGGCGTGAGTGGCTACACCTTC.

This chain uses TRBV18 with TRBJ2-5; D is possibly TRBD2 (6 bases). V lost 2 bases and J 2 bases, leaving 15 bases between the germline ends. The CDR3 sequence is 16 residues long. Germline CDR1 is KGHSH and CDR2 is LQKENI. Here the CDR3 reads CASSPGLGRGQETQYF. The CDR3 nucleotides read TGTGCCAGCTCACCAGGGCTTGGGCGGGGACAAGAGACCCAGTACTTC.

V usage is TRBV4-1 and J usage is TRBJ2-3; D is unresolved. V gave up 1 base and J gave up 4 bases, with 12 bases separating them. The CDR3 runs 15 residues. CDR1 and CDR2 (germline): MGHRA, YSYEKL. CDR3 DNA: TGCGCCAGCAGCCAAGTCGCGAGAACCGCAGATACGCAGTATTTT. Protein sequence: CASSQVARTADTQYF.

The gene calls are TRBV2 and TRBJ2-5; the D gene is possibly TRBD2 (5 bases). The ends were cut back, 2 bases at V and 4 bases at J, with 14 bases in the middle. Looked up from germline, CDR1 is SNHLY and CDR2 is FYNNEI. CDR3 size: 15 residues. CDR3 sequence (DNA): TGTGCCAGCAGTGAATCGGGGTGGCTAGCAGAGACCCAGTACTTC. It codes for CASSESGWLAETQYF. Full variable domain (remainder filled in from reference TRBV2 and TRBJ2-5): EPEVTQTPSHQVTQMGQEVILRCVPISNHLYFYWYRQILGQKVEFLVSFYNNEISEKSEIFDDQFSVERPDGSNFTLKIRSTKLEDSAMYFCASSESGWLAETQYFGPGTRLLVL.

This rearrangement joins TRBV30 to TRBJ2-7, with D possibly TRBD1 on 6 matching bases. V gave up 4 bases and J gave up 5 bases, with 9 bases separating them. The germline V gene has CDR1 GTSNPN and CDR2 SVGIG (reference sequence). The CDR3 contains 11 residues. For the CDR3, the DNA is TGTGCCTGGACAGGGGCCCACGAGCAGTACTTC. This translates into CAWTGAHEQYF.

The table lists this clone with a few counts. The chain joins TRBV5-8 to TRBJ2-5; TRBD1 agrees at 7 bases. Trimming at V came to 4 bases and at J to 5 bases, leaving 8 bases not matched to a gene. Germline V gene sequence: CDR1 SGHTS, CDR2 YDEGEE. CDR3 length equals 14 residues. CDR3 residues: CASSHDRVWETQYF. The CDR3 DNA sequence: TGTGCCAGCAGCCACGACAGGGTTTGGGAGACCCAGTACTTC.

The chain recombines TRBV18 with TRBJ2-1; D might be TRBD2 (5 bases). Trimming took 1 base from V and 4 from J, leaving 11 bases between them. This CDR3 contains 15 residues. In germline, CDR1 is KGHSH, CDR2 LQKENI. In nucleotides, the CDR3 is TGTGCCAGCTCACCACAGGACTCTCAATACAATGAGCAGTTCTTC. Protein: CASSPQDSQYNEQFF.

The chain recombines TRBV18 with TRBJ1-1; 7 bases align to TRBD1. The CDR3 length is 16 residues. Germline CDR1 and CDR2: KGHSH and LQKENI. Losses at the gene ends were 4 bases for V and 1 base for J; bases not matched to a gene: 9. The CDR3 loop is CASSLYQHRGNTEAFF. CDR3 sequence (DNA): TGTGCCAGCTCACTCTATCAACACAGGGGGAACACTGAAGCTTTCTTT.

With respect to this clone: The same CDR3 also results from other DNA sequences found in this sample. This chain connects TRBV7-9 to TRBJ1-2; the D gene is possibly TRBD1 (6 bases). The CDR3 is made up of 15 amino acids. The ends were cut back, 4 bases at V and 2 bases at J, with 14 bases in the middle. Germline loops: CDR1 SEHNR, CDR2 FQNEAQ (reference sequence). The CDR3 loop is CASSSSGQGNYGYTF. The DNA of the CDR3 is TGTGCCAGCAGCTCCTCGGGGCAGGGGAACTATGGCTACACCTTC. The full variable domain, rest sourced from reference TRBV7-9 and TRBJ1-2, is DTGVSQNPRHKITKRGQNVTFRCDPISEHNRLYWYRQTLGQGPEFLTYFQNEAQLEKSRLLSDRFSAERPKGSFSTLEIQRTEQGDSAMYLCASSSSGQGNYGYTFGSGTRLTVV.

V and J are TRBV6-6 and TRBJ2-7; D possibly corresponds to TRBD1 (5 bases). CDR3 size: 13 residues. CDR1 and CDR2 from the germline V gene are MNHNY and SVGAGI (reference sequence). Between the trimmed V and J ends, which lost 11 bases and 0 bases, there was a span of 14 bases. The DNA of the CDR3 is TGTGCCTCACGAAAAGGGGACTCCTACGAGCAGTACTTC. As protein: CASRKGDSYEQYF.

The chain has TRBV4-3 and TRBJ2-1; 7 nucleotides agree with TRBD2. Looked up from germline, CDR1 is LGHNA and CDR2 is YSLEER. This CDR3 comprises 16 residues. The V gene end was trimmed by 0 bases and the J gene end by 2 bases; junction bases not matched to a gene: 4. The CDR3 spells CASSQEPGGTYNEQFF. Here the CDR3 DNA reads TGCGCCAGCAGCCAAGAGCCGGGGGGAACCTACAATGAGCAGTTCTTC.

The chain has TRBV14 and TRBJ2-3; 12 positions match TRBD2. Looked up from germline, CDR1 is SGHDN and CDR2 is FVKESK. The CDR3 runs 16 residues. V lost 4 bases to trimming and J lost 2 bases; unmatched junction nucleotides: 4. The chain's CDR3 is CASSLRLAGATDTQYF. The CDR3 DNA reads as TGTGCCAGCAGCCTTAGACTAGCGGGAGCCACAGATACGCAGTATTTT.

This chain connects TRBV6-5 to TRBJ1-1; TRBD1 aligns across 8 bases. Germline lookup yields CDR1 MNHEY and CDR2 SVGAGI. After removal of 4 bases from V and 1 base from J, the junction contained 8 bases not matched to a gene. The CDR3 contains 16 residues. The CDR3 loop is CASSFGQGRSNTEAFF. Written as DNA, the CDR3 is TGTGCCAGCAGTTTTGGACAGGGCCGCTCGAACACTGAAGCTTTCTTT.

The V and J genes are TRBV27 and TRBJ1-1, with no clear D. With 1 base removed from V and 4 bases from J, the gap between germline ends came to 13 bases. Germline CDR1 and CDR2: MNHEY and SMNVEV (reference sequence). The CDR3 runs 15 residues. The CDR3 here is CASSLLAGFGTEAFF. The DNA of the CDR3 is TGTGCCAGCAGTTTATTAGCGGGATTTGGCACTGAAGCTTTCTTT.

Here the CDR3 reads CASSKRQTFNEKLFF. The CDR3, as DNA: TGTGCCAGTAGTAAACGACAGACCTTTAATGAAAAACTGTTTTTT. This chain uses TRBV19 with TRBJ1-4; D is possibly TRBD1 (5 bases). The CDR3 is made up of 15 amino acids. Germline V gives CDR1 LNHDA, CDR2 SQIVND (reference sequence). The V end was cut by 4 bases, the J end by 4 bases, with 13 bases between.